The entry below gives a single T cell receptor (beta chain) sequence along with its context. The sample belongs to a study of OX40 agonist ivuxolimab in advanced cancers. As for the study in general: With ivuxolimab, an agonistic anti-OX40 (CD134) antibody, patients were treated.

Assay: immunoSEQ multiplex PCR; the TCRdb copy retains only in-frame clones and omits some. The sample contains nearly 95,000 clones, 94% of which appear only once. Germline V gives CDR1 MDHEN, CDR2 SYDVKM. V lost 7 bases, J lost 2 bases, and 9 bases lay in between. The CDR3 spans 13 residues. The sample consisted of CD4+ or CD8+ T cells sorted from blood, taken in a trial of the OX40 agonist ivuxolimab. J is TRBJ1-5 and V is TRBV28; D might be TRBD1 (5 bases). This clonotype originated in an adult with an advanced solid tumor such as melanoma, head and neck, liver or kidney cancer. The CDR3, as DNA: TGTGCCAGCATCCGGGGGGGCAATCAGCCCCAGCATTTT. Amino acid sequence: CASIRGGNQPQHF.